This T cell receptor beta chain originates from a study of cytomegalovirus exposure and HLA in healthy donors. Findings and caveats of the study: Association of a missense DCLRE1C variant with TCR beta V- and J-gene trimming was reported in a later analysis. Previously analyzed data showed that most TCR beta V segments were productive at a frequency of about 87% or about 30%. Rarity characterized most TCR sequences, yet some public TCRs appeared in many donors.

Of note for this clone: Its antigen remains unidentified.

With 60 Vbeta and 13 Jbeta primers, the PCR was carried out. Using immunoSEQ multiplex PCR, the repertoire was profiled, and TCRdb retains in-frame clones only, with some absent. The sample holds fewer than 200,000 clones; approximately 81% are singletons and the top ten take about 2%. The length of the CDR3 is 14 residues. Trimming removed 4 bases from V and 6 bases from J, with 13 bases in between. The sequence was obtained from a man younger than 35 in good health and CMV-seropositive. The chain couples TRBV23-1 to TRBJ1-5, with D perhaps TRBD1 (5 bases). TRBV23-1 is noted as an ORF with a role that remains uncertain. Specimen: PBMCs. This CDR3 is CASSLQGAFQPQHF. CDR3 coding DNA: TGCGCCAGCAGTCTCCAAGGGGCATTTCAGCCCCAGCATTTT.